This TCR beta chain was documented in a study of T cells in Graves' hyperthyroidism and ophthalmopathy. Study-wide context: At initial diagnosis, before any treatment had begun, peripheral blood was obtained. Broader study findings: Blood also contained most expanded thyroid clonotypes above 0.001. It was a median roughly 6.5 months before onset that the model predicted ophthalmopathy.

TCR beta CDR3 sequences were amplified from RNA transcripts. HTBI primers drove first-round RT-PCR of the TCR CDR3. One entry per CDR3 protein, called by TCRdb with MiXCR from the multiplex PCR reads. This sample carries 600,000 to 750,000 distinct CDR3 sequences, 17% of them seen once, and the ten largest clones take roughly 15%. To note about this clonotype: Its antigen is undetermined.

The ends were cut back, 2 bases at V and 1 base at J, with 9 bases in the middle. The CDR3 length is 15 residues. The germline CDR1 and CDR2 sequences are SGDLS and YYNGEE. Pregnant or lactating patients were excluded, as were those with uncontrolled infection or other autoimmune disease. Sequenced: blood. This TCR came from a man aged 50-60 years with Graves' hyperthyroidism. The genes are TRBV9 and TRBJ2-2; D gene ambiguous. In DNA form, the CDR3 reads TGTGCCAGCAGCGTTATGAGCCTGAACACCGGGGAGCTGTTTTTT. Its translation is CASSVMSLNTGELFF. The full variable domain, with the rest looked up from reference TRBV9 and TRBJ2-2, is DSGVTQTPKHLITATGQRVTLRCSPRSGDLSVYWYQQSLDQGLQFLIQYYNGEERAKGNILERFSAQQFPDLHSELNLSSLELGDSALYFCASSVMSLNTGELFFGEGSRLTVL.